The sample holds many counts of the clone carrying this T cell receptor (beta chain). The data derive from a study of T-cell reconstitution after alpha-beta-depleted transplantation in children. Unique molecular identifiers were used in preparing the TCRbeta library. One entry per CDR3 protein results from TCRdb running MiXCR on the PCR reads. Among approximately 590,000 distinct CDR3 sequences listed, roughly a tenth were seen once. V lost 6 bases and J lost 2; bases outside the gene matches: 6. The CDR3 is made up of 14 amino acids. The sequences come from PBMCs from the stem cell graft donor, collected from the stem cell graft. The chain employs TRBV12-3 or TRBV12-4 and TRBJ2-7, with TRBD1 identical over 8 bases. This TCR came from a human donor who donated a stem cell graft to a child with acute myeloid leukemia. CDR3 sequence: CASSRTGLTYEQYF. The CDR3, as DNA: TGTGCCAGCAGCCGGACAGGGTTGACCTACGAGCAGTACTTC.